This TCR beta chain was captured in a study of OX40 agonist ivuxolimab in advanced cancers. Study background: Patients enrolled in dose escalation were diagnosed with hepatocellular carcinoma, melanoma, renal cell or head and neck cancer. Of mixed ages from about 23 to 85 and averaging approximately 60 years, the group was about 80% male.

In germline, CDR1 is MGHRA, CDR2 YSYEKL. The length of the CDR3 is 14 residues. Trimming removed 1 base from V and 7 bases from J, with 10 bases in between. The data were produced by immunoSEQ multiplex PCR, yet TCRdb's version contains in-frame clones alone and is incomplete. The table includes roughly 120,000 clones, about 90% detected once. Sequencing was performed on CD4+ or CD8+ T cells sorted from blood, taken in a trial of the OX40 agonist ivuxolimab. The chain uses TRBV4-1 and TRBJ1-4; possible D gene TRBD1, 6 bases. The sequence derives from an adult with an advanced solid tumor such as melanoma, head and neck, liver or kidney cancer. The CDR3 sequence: CASSQVGAGEKLFF. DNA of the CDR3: TGCGCCAGCAGCCAAGTGGGGGCGGGTGAAAAACTGTTTTTT.